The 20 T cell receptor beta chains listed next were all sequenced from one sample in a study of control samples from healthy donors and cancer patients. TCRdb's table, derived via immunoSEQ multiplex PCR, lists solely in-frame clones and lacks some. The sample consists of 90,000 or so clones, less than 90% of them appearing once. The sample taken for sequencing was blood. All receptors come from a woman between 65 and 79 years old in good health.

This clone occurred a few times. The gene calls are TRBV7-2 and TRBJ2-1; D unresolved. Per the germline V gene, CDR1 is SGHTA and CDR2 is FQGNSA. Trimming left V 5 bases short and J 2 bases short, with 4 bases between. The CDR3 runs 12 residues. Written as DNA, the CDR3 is TGTGCCAGCAGCGACACCTACAATGAGCAGTTCTTC. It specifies CASSDTYNEQFF.

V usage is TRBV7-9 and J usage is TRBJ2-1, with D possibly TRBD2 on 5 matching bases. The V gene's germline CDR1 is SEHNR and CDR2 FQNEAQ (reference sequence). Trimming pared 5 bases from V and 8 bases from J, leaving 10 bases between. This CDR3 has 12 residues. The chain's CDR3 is CASSPYGDEQFF. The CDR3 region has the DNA TGTGCCAGCAGCCCCTACGGGGATGAGCAGTTCTTC.

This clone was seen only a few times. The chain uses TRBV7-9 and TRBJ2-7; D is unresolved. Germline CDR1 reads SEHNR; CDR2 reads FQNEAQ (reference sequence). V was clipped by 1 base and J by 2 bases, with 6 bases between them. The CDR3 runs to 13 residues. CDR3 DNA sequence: TGTGCCAGCAGCTTAGAAAGAACCTACGAGCAGTACTTC. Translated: CASSLERTYEQYF.

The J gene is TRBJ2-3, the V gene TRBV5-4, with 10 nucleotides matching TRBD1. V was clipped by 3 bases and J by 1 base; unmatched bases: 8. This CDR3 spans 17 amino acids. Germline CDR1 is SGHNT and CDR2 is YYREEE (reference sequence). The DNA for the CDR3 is TGTGCCAGCAGCTCGGGACAGGGGATTCGAGGCACAGATACGCAGTATTTT. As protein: CASSSGQGIRGTDTQYF.

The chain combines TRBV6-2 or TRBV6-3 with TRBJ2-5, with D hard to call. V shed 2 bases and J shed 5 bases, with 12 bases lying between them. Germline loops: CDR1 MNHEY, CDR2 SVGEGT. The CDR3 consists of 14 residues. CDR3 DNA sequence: TGTGCCAGCAGTTACCTGACCCGGTGGGAGACCCAGTACTTC. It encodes CASSYLTRWETQYF.

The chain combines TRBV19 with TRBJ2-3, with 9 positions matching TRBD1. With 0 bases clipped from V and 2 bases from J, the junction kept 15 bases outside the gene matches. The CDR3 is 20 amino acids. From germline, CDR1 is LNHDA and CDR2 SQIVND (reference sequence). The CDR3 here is CASSIEIERWDRAITDTQYF. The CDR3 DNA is TGTGCCAGTAGTATAGAGATCGAAAGGTGGGACAGGGCTATCACAGATACGCAGTATTTT.

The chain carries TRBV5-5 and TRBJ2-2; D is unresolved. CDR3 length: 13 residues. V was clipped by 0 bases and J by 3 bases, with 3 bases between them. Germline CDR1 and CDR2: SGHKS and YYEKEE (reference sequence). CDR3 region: CASSLGYTGELFF. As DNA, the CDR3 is TGTGCCAGCAGCTTGGGCTACACCGGGGAGCTGTTTTTT.

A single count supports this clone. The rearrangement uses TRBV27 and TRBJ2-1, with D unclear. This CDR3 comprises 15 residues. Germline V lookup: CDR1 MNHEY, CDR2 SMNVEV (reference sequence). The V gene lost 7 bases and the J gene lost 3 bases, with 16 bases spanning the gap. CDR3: CASNPRARLYNEQFF. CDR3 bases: TGTGCCAGCAACCCTAGGGCAAGACTCTACAATGAGCAGTTCTTC.

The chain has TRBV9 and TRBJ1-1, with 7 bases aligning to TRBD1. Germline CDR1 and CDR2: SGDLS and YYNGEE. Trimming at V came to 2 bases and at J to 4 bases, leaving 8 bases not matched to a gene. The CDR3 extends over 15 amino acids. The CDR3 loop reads CASSVGQFLGTEAFF. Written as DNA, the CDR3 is TGTGCCAGCAGCGTGGGACAGTTCTTAGGCACTGAAGCTTTCTTT. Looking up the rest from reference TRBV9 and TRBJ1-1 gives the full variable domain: DSGVTQTPKHLITATGQRVTLRCSPRSGDLSVYWYQQSLDQGLQFLIQYYNGEERAKGNILERFSAQQFPDLHSELNLSSLELGDSALYFCASSVGQFLGTEAFFGQGTRLTVV.

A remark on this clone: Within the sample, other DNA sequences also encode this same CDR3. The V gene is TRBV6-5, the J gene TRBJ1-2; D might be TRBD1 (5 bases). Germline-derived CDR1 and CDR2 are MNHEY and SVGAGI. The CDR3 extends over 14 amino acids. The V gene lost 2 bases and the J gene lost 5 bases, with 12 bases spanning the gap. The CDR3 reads CASSYSSGGYGYTF. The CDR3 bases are TGTGCCAGCAGTTACAGTTCGGGGGGATATGGCTACACCTTC.

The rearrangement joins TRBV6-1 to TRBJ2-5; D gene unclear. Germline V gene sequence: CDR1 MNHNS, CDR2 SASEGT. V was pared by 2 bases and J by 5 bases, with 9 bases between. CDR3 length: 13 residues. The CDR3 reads CASSEQGRETQYF. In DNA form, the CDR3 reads TGTGCCAGCAGTGAACAAGGTCGGGAGACCCAGTACTTC.

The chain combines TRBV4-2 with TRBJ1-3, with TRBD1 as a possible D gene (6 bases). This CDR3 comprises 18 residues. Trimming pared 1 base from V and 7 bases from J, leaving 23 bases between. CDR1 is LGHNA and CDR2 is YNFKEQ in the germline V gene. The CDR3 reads CASSQVSGHPSGSNTIYF. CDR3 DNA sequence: TGTGCCAGCAGCCAAGTCTCGGGACACCCGAGCGGTAGTAACACCATATATTTT.

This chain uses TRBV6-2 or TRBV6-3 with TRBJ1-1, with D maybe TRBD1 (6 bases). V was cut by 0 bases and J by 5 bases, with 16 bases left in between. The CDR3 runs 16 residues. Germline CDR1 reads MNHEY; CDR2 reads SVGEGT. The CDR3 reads CASSYSTTGVGTEAFF. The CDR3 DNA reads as TGTGCCAGCAGTTACTCGACGACAGGAGTAGGGACTGAAGCTTTCTTT.

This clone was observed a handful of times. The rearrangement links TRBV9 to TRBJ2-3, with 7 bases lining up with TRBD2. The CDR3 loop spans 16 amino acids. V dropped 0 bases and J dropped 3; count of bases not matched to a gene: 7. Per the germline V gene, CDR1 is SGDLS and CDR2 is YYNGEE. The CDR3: CASSVGVGGPTDTQYF. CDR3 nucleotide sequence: TGTGCCAGCAGCGTAGGGGTGGGAGGGCCGACAGATACGCAGTATTTT. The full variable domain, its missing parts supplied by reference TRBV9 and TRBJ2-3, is DSGVTQTPKHLITATGQRVTLRCSPRSGDLSVYWYQQSLDQGLQFLIQYYNGEERAKGNILERFSAQQFPDLHSELNLSSLELGDSALYFCASSVGVGGPTDTQYFGPGTRLTVL.

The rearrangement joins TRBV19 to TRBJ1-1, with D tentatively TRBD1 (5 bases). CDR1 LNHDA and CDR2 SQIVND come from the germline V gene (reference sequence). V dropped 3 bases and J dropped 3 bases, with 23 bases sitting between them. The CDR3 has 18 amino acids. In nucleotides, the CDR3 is TGTGCCAGTAGTATGCGGACACAGATTTTCACGGCCTACACTGAAGCTTTCTTT. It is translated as CASSMRTQIFTAYTEAFF.

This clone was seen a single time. The CDR3 DNA reads as TGTGCCAGCAGCTTAGCCGGTGGACAGACTAATGAAAAACTGTTTTTT. Encoded protein: CASSLAGGQTNEKLFF. The chain uses TRBV7-2 and TRBJ1-4; perhaps TRBD1 as D (6 bases). Germline-derived CDR1 and CDR2 are SGHTA and FQGNSA. This CDR3 region has 16 residues. With 0 bases removed from V and 2 bases from J, the gap between germline ends came to 10 bases.

Here the CDR3 reads CASSGRGSTEAFF. The CDR3 region has the DNA TGTGCCAGCAGCGGGCGGGGGAGCACTGAAGCTTTCTTT. The chain combines TRBV7-2 with TRBJ1-1, with D perhaps TRBD1 (5 bases). CDR3 length: 13 residues. V was pared by 5 bases and J by 4 bases, with 11 bases between. Per germline, CDR1 SGHTA and CDR2 FQGNSA.

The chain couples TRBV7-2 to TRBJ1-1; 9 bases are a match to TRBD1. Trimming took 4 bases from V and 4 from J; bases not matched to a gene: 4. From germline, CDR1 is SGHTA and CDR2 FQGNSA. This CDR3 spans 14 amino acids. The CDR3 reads CASSSGQGTTEAFF. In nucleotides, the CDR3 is TGTGCCAGCAGCTCGGGACAGGGTACCACTGAAGCTTTCTTT.

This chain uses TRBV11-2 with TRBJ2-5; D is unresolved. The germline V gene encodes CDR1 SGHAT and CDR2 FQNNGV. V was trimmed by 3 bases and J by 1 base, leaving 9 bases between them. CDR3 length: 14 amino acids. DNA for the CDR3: TGTGCCAGCAGCTTTCGACGGACCCAAGAGACCCAGTACTTC. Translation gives CASSFRRTQETQYF.

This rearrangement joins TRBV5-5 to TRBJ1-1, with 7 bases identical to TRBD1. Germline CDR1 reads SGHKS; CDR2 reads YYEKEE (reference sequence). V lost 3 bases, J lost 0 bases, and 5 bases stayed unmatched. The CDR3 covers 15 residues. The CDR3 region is CASSWGGQMNTEAFF. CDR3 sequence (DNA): TGTGCCAGCAGCTGGGGGGGACAGATGAACACTGAAGCTTTCTTT. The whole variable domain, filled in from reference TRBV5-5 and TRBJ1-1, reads DAGVTQSPTHLIKTRGQQVTLRCSPISGHKSVSWYQQVLGQGPQFIFQYYEKEERGRGNFPDRFSARQFPNYSSELNVNALLLGDSALYLCASSWGGQMNTEAFFGQGTRLTVV.